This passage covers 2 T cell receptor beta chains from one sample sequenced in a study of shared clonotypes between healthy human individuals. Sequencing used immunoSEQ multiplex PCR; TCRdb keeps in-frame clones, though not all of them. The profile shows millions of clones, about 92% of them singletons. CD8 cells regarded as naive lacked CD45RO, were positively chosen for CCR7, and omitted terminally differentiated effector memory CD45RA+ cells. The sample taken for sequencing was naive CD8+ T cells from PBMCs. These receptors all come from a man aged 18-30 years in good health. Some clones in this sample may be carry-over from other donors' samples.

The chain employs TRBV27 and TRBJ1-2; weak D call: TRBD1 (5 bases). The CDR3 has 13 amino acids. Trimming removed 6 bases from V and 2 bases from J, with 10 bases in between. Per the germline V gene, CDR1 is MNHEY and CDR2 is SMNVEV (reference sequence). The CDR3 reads CASSPGGNYGYTF. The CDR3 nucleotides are TGTGCCAGCAGCCCCGGGGGGAACTATGGCTACACCTTC.

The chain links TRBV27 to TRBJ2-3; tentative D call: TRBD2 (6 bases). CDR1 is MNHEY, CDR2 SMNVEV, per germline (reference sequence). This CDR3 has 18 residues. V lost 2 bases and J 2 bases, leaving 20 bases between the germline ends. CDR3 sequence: CASSLLQLAGPSTDTQYF. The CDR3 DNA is TGTGCCAGCAGTTTACTTCAACTGGCGGGACCATCCACAGATACGCAGTATTTT.